This T cell receptor (beta chain) was recovered during a study of shared clonotypes between healthy human individuals. Study-level points and caveats: The naive CD4 repertoires of several donors were compared, and approximately 5% of clonotypes were shared. Generation probabilities were higher for clonotypes shared across all four sorted-subset donors than for unshared ones.

Comment on this clone: Its antigen is not identified. The same CDR3 is also encoded by other DNA sequences in this sample.

Sorted-subset replicate PCRs used about 0.2 ug of genomic DNA. This amount corresponded to tens of thousands of T cell genomes. Sequenced by immunoSEQ multiplex PCR; TCRdb stores in-frame clones only, minus some. The sample carries some 2 million clones, roughly 94% recorded once. CDR1 is SGDLS, CDR2 YYNGEE, per germline. CDR3 length: 14 residues. V was shortened by 0 bases and J by 0 bases, with 6 bases between the two germline ends. This TCR was sampled from a young man in good health. Sequencing was done on a sample of naive CD4+ T cells sorted from blood. The subset was: CD45RA+ positively selected. The gene calls are TRBV9 and TRBJ1-1, with a possible D match to TRBD1 (5 bases). In nucleotides, the CDR3 is TGTGCCAGCAGCGTAGAGGGACTGAACACTGAAGCTTTCTTT. Amino acid sequence: CASSVEGLNTEAFF.